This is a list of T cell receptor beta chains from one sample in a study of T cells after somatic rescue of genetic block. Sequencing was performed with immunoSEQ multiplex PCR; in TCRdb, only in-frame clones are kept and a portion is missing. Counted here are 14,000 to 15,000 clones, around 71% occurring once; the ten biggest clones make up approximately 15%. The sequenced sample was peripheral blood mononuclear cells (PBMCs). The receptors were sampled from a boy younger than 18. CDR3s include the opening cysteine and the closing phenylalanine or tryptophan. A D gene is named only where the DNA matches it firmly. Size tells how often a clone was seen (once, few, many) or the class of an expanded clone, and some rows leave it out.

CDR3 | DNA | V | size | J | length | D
CASSLLGLAGRDEQYF | TGTGCCAGCAGCCTATTGGGACTAGCGGGAAGGGACGAGCAGTACTTC | TRBV5-4 | once | TRBJ2-7 | 16 | TRBD2
CSGESLSTVNTEAFF | TGCAGCGGAGAAAGTCTTTCGACAGTAAACACTGAAGCTTTCTTT | TRBV29-1 | - | TRBJ1-1 | 15 | -
CASSLGLAGRSPWSYNEQFF | TGCGCCAGCAGCCTGGGACTAGCGGGGAGATCACCCTGGTCCTACAATGAGCAGTTCTTC | TRBV5-1 | - | TRBJ2-1 | 20 | TRBD2
CASSLGRHPSSYNEQFF | TGTGCCAGCAGCTTAGGGCGGCATCCGAGCTCCTACAATGAGCAGTTCTTC | TRBV7-6 | - | TRBJ2-1 | 17 | -
CAWSGQGTYGYTF | TGTGCCTGGAGTGGACAGGGGACCTATGGCTACACCTTC | TRBV30 | - | TRBJ1-2 | 13 | TRBD1
CASSARGQTIYYEQYF | TGTGCCAGCAGCGCTCGGGGACAGACAATTTACTACGAGCAGTACTTC | TRBV6-4 | - | TRBJ2-7 | 16 | TRBD1
CASSQGGGRINEKLFF | TGTGCCAGCAGCCAAGGAGGGGGCAGGATTAATGAAAAACTGTTTTTT | TRBV4-2 | - | TRBJ1-4 | 16 | TRBD1
CASSLGGAGRRYGYTF | TGTGCCAGCAGTTTGGGGGGGGCGGGAAGGAGATATGGCTACACCTTC | TRBV27 | - | TRBJ1-2 | 16 | -
CASSFVRANTEAFF | TGTGCCAGCAGTTTTGTCAGGGCGAACACTGAAGCTTTCTTT | TRBV6-6 | - | TRBJ1-1 | 14 | -
CASRFGTDYEQYF | TGTGCCAGTAGATTTGGGACAGACTACGAGCAGTACTTC | TRBV19 | - | TRBJ2-7 | 13 | TRBD1
CASREQPATNEKLFF | TGTGCCAGCAGGGAACAACCTGCAACTAATGAAAAACTGTTTTTT | TRBV6-1 | - | TRBJ1-4 | 15 | -
CATLTLPGPQIHF | TGTGCCACCCTTACTCTTCCGGGACCGCAAATCCACTTT | TRBV6-5 | - | TRBJ1-6 | 13 | -
CASSVVAGGTDTQYF | TGTGCCAGCAGCGTAGTAGCGGGGGGGACGGATACGCAGTATTTT | TRBV9 | - | TRBJ2-3 | 15 | TRBD2
CASKGQGNTEAFF | TGTGCCAGCAAGGGACAAGGGAACACTGAAGCTTTCTTT | TRBV11-3 | - | TRBJ1-1 | 13 | -
CASSPTRDYRTYEQYF | TGTGCCAGCAGCCCAACCCGGGACTATAGGACCTACGAGCAGTACTTC | TRBV27 | - | TRBJ2-7 | 16 | TRBD2
CASSLTPGGTYEQYF | TGTGCCAGCAGCTTAACCCCAGGGGGCACCTACGAGCAGTACTTC | TRBV11-2 | few | TRBJ2-7 | 15 | TRBD1
CASNTGAGANVLTF | TGCGCCAGTAATACAGGGGCTGGGGCCAACGTCCTGACTTTC | TRBV10-2 | - | TRBJ2-6 | 14 | TRBD1
CASSQEQGGETQYF | TGTGCCAGCAGCCAAGAACAGGGTGGGGAGACCCAGTACTTC | TRBV14 | - | TRBJ2-5 | 14 | -
CASSITGTVAGNTIYF | TGTGCCAGCAGTATCACCGGGACGGTGGCGGGAAACACCATATATTTT | TRBV2 | - | TRBJ1-3 | 16 | -
CASSLLTGTLNTEAFF | TGTGCCAGCAGCTTATTGACAGGGACGCTAAACACTGAAGCTTTCTTT | TRBV5-6 | once | TRBJ1-1 | 16 | TRBD1
CASSKGQWNQPQHF | TGTGCCAGCAGCAAGGGACAGTGGAATCAGCCCCAGCATTTT | TRBV6-5 | few | TRBJ1-5 | 14 | TRBD1
CASSRDSNQPQHF | TGTGCCAGCAGCCGGGACAGCAATCAGCCCCAGCATTTT | TRBV5-6 | few | TRBJ1-5 | 13 | -
CASSPNRVEKLFF | TGTGCCAGCAGTCCTAACAGGGTTGAAAAACTGTTTTTT | TRBV6-5 | - | TRBJ1-4 | 13 | -
CASSSGGVVDTQYF | TGTGCCAGTAGTAGCGGGGGGGTCGTAGATACGCAGTATTTT | TRBV9 | - | TRBJ2-3 | 14 | TRBD2
CASSFGGVNEKLFF | TGTGCCAGCAGTTTTGGGGGGGTTAATGAAAAACTGTTTTTT | TRBV28 | few | TRBJ1-4 | 14 | -
CASSSGKLVYLQFF | TGTGCCAGCAGCTCTGGGAAACTAGTTTACCTGCAGTTCTTC | TRBV6-6 | - | TRBJ2-1 | 14 | -
CASSVDPGAYEQYF | TGTGCCAGCAGCGTTGACCCGGGCGCCTACGAGCAGTACTTC | TRBV6-1 | - | TRBJ2-7 | 14 | -
CASSLAGSGSGNIQYF | TGTGCCAGCAGCTTAGCGGGTAGCGGGAGTGGAAACATTCAGTACTTC | TRBV7-2 | - | TRBJ2-4 | 16 | TRBD2